This entry lists 14 T cell receptor beta chains sequenced from one sample in a study of T cell repertoires in cytomegalovirus infection. TCRdb recomputed calls from the reads with MiXCR, one row per CDR3 protein. The data contain 200,000 or so distinct CDR3 sequences, 28% of them seen just once; the ten biggest clones take up under 35%. The material sequenced was PBMCs. The receptors here all came from a human donor in good health (CMV status not recorded). Some clones in this sample may be carry-over from other donors' samples.

This chain joins TRBV2 and TRBJ2-1; 11 bases agree with TRBD2. Germline V CDR1 and CDR2: SNHLY, FYNNEI. This CDR3 contains 14 residues. Unmatched junction bases numbered 12, after V lost 10 bases and J lost 10 bases. CDR3 protein: CANHSGGGLGEQFF. DNA for the CDR3: TGTGCCAACCATAGCGGGGGGGGCCTTGGGGAGCAGTTCTTC.

This clonotype was recorded once. V usage is TRBV5-4 and J usage is TRBJ2-3; maybe TRBD1 (5 bases). Trimming removed 4 bases at V and 1 base at J, with 16 bases between. The CDR3 has 16 amino acids. Germline loops: CDR1 SGHNT, CDR2 YYREEE (reference sequence). In nucleotides, the CDR3 is TGTGCCAGCAGCCCGCAAGGGGTGGCCGGCACAGATACGCAGTATTTT. This translates into CASSPQGVAGTDTQYF. Variable domain in full (rest from reference TRBV5-4 and TRBJ2-3): ETGVTQSPTHLIKTRGQQVTLRCSSQSGHNTVSWYQQALGQGPQFIFQYYREEENGRGNFPPRFSGLQFPNYSSELNVNALELDDSALYLCASSPQGVAGTDTQYFGPGTRLTVL.

Here the CDR3 DNA reads TGTGCCAGCAGCCCCATGGGGGAGAACTATGGCTACACCTTC. As protein: CASSPMGENYGYTF. The rearrangement joins TRBV7-2 to TRBJ1-2; possible D gene TRBD1, 5 bases. This CDR3 region has 14 residues. V was trimmed by 5 bases and J by 2 bases, leaving 12 bases between them. The germline V gene has CDR1 SGHTA and CDR2 FQGNSA.

V gene TRBV5-1 combines with J gene TRBJ2-2; no firm D call. V lost 0 bases, J lost 7 bases, and 7 bases lay in between. CDR1 is SGHRS, CDR2 YFSETQ, per germline. The CDR3 consists of 13 residues. The chain's CDR3 is CASSLAESGELFF. CDR3 DNA: TGCGCCAGCAGCTTGGCCGAGAGCGGGGAGCTGTTTTTT.

This clonotype was seen ten or more times. The rearrangement links TRBV12-5 to TRBJ1-1, with 8 bases aligning to TRBD1. The CDR3 is 13 residues long. V gave up 5 bases and J gave up 5 bases; unmatched junction bases: 4. Looked up from germline, CDR1 is LGHNT and CDR2 is FRNRAP. Here the CDR3 reads CASGQGALTEAFF. The CDR3 nucleotides read TGTGCTAGTGGTCAGGGGGCGCTGACTGAAGCTTTCTTT. Full variable domain (missing parts from reference TRBV12-5 and TRBJ1-1): DARVTQTPRHKVTEMGQEVTMRCQPILGHNTVFWYRQTMMQGLELLAYFRNRAPLDDSGMPKDRFSAEMPDATLATLKIQPSEPRDSAVYFCASGQGALTEAFFGQGTRLTVV.

V gene TRBV4-1 combines with J gene TRBJ1-3, with D perhaps matching TRBD1 (5 bases). Trimming pared 1 base from V and 5 bases from J, leaving 15 bases between. CDR1 MGHRA and CDR2 YSYEKL come from the germline V gene. The CDR3 runs to 16 residues. DNA for the CDR3: TGCGCCAGCAGCCAAGGAAAGCAGGGAAATAGAAACACCATATATTTT. This encodes CASSQGKQGNRNTIYF.

This clonotype appeared a few times. The gene calls are TRBV2 and TRBJ2-2; possible D gene TRBD2, 6 bases. V was clipped by 6 bases and J by 13 bases, with 15 bases between them. There are 12 residues in the CDR3. Germline V gene data show CDR1 as SNHLY and CDR2 as FYNNEI. The CDR3 nucleotides read TGTGCCAGCAGCCGGGGACTCGAAAGGCTGTTTTTT. Translation gives CASSRGLERLFF.

This clonotype has at least ten counts. The chain links TRBV7-8 to TRBJ2-7; tentative D call: TRBD2 (5 bases). This CDR3 has 14 amino acids. Germline V gene data show CDR1 as SGHVS and CDR2 as FQNEAQ. V lost 5 bases, J lost 3 bases, and 14 bases lay in between. The chain's CDR3 is CASSHTDGVYEQYF. The DNA for the CDR3 is TGTGCCAGCAGCCACACCGACGGGGTCTACGAGCAGTACTTC.

This clonotype occurred a few times. The chain has TRBV12-3 or TRBV12-4 and TRBJ2-3; possible D gene TRBD2, 7 bases. The CDR3 consists of 14 residues. Trimming took off 3 bases at V and 5 bases at J, with 12 bases between the two ends. The CDR3 loop reads CASSFRRGGDTQYF. In DNA, the CDR3 is TGTGCCAGCAGTTTTAGGAGGGGGGGAGATACGCAGTATTTT.

Remarks on this clonotype: A read error is likely, as this CDR3 ends without the conserved phenylalanine or tryptophan. The chain recombines TRBV29-1 with TRBJ1-2; the D gene is possibly TRBD1 (5 bases). V lost 6 bases and J 8 bases, leaving 13 bases between the germline ends. The germline gives CDR1 SQVTM, CDR2 ANQGSEA. The CDR3 loop spans 11 amino acids. The CDR3, as DNA: TGCAGCGTCTTCTGGGGGGAAGGCTACACCTTA. Its protein product is CSVFWGEGYTL.

Concerning this clonotype itself: At one boundary the junction diverges from the germline segment, which might be a read error. V gene TRBV7-6 combines with J gene TRBJ2-2, with 9 bases identical to TRBD1. The CDR3 consists of 14 residues. CDR1 is SGHVS and CDR2 is FNYEAQ in the germline V gene. DNA of the CDR3: TGTGCCTGCAGGACAGGGGTTTACACCGGGGAGCTGTTTTTT. Translation gives CACRTGVYTGELFF.

The rearrangement uses TRBV29-1 and TRBJ1-2; D unclear. This CDR3 spans 13 amino acids. The V gene lost 6 bases and the J gene lost 4 bases, with 15 bases spanning the gap. Per the germline V gene, CDR1 is SQVTM and CDR2 is ANQGSEA. The CDR3 DNA is TGCAGCGTCCCCAAGGGAGGAGTCTATGGCTACACCTTC. Protein product: CSVPKGGVYGYTF.

The CDR3 DNA reads TGTGCCAGCTCACCAAGACTAGCGGATTTTTCTAGCACAGATACGCAGTATTTT. It codes for CASSPRLADFSSTDTQYF. J is TRBJ2-3 and V is TRBV18; 9 nucleotides agree with TRBD2. Germline V CDR1 and CDR2: KGHSH, LQKENI. The CDR3 has 18 residues. The V and J ends lost 2 bases and 0 bases, in that order; junction bases with no gene match: 9.

In its sample, this clonotype was seen many times. This rearrangement joins TRBV5-6 to TRBJ2-1; D is possibly TRBD1 (6 bases). Trimming left V 3 bases short and J 4 bases short, with 20 bases between. Germline-derived CDR1 and CDR2 are SGHDT and YYEEEE. This CDR3 is 17 amino acids long. CDR3 in amino acids: CASSSTGQTLLYNEQFF. The CDR3 coding sequence is TGTGCCAGCAGCTCGACAGGCCAGACATTACTATACAATGAGCAGTTCTTC.